This T cell receptor (beta chain) is drawn from a study of early T cells in non-severe SARS-CoV-2 infection. About the study: Sequencing of bulk RNA from unsorted whole blood was done, without chain pairing. Findings and caveats of the study: Clonotype matching in VDJdb favored anti-spike CD8 responses and did not capture private and CD4 specificities.

Per the germline V gene, CDR1 is SGHVS and CDR2 is FQNEAQ. The CDR3 consists of 16 residues. V was pared by 3 bases and J by 4 bases, with 9 bases of the junction left unmatched. A note on this clonotype: The antigen is unknown.

Unique molecular identifiers were attached to individual cDNA molecules. From the 5' RACE reads, TCRdb called clonotypes with MiXCR, one entry per CDR3 protein. In the table there are about 29,000 distinct CDR3 sequences, approximately 5.4% of which are singletons. The V gene is TRBV7-8, the J gene TRBJ2-3; TRBD2 matches 8 bases. The material sequenced was whole blood. The origin of this receptor is an adult who was a healthcare worker with PCR-confirmed SARS-CoV-2 infection or an uninfected control (not recorded which). CDR3 loop: CASSFVHGTRSDTQYF. DNA of the CDR3: TGTGCCAGCAGCTTCGTCCACGGGACTAGGTCAGATACGCAGTATTTT.